This is a list of T cell receptor beta chains from one sample in a study of blood T cell repertoires in COVID-19. Only in-frame clones appear in the TCRdb table, and some are missing; sequencing was by immunoSEQ multiplex PCR. Altogether 150,000 to 250,000 clones are present, roughly 84% being singletons, with the ten largest covering around 7%. The material sequenced was PBMCs or T cells enriched from blood (not recorded which). All receptors derive from a man in his forties who had recovered from COVID-19. Both conserved end residues are part of each CDR3. The order of the fields is J gene, clone size, V gene, D gene, CDR3 protein, CDR3 DNA. The D gene is left open where the match is weak. Clone size is not always given. Where it is, it says once, few, many or a class for expanded clones.

TRBJ1-6	NA	TRBV4-1	NA	CASSQEDLTPYSPLHF	TGCGCCAGCAGCCAAGAGGACTTAACCCCCTATTCACCCCTCCACTTT
TRBJ1-6	NA	TRBV2	NA	CASSVAKHNSPLHF	TGTGCCAGCAGTGTCGCCAAACACAATTCACCCCTCCACTTT
TRBJ2-5	few	TRBV27	NA	CASSLRGQETQYF	TGTGCCAGCAGTTTAAGGGGACAAGAGACCCAGTACTTC
TRBJ1-1	NA	TRBV19	TRBD1	CASKPDRGATEAFF	TGTGCCAGTAAACCAGACAGGGGGGCCACTGAAGCTTTCTTT
TRBJ2-4	NA	TRBV10-2	NA	CAASGVATKNIQYF	TGCGCGGCCTCAGGTGTAGCGACCAAAAACATTCAGTACTTC
TRBJ1-3	NA	TRBV5-1	NA	CASSLDRSSGNTIYF	TGCGCCAGCAGCTTGGACAGGTCCTCTGGAAACACCATATATTTT
TRBJ2-7	NA	TRBV19	TRBD1	CASSTTGFVHEYEQYF	TGTGCCAGTAGTACGACAGGGTTCGTCCATGAATACGAGCAGTACTTC
TRBJ1-6	NA	TRBV11-2	NA	CASSLDPGRLNF	TGTGCCAGCAGCTTAGATCCGGGGAGACTGAACTTT
TRBJ2-5	NA	TRBV4-3	TRBD2	CASSQDGGGQETQYF	TGCGCCAGCAGCCAAGATGGGGGGGGACAAGAGACCCAGTACTTC
TRBJ1-3	NA	TRBV10-2	NA	CASTLGDSGNTIYF	TGCGCCAGCACCCTCGGGGACTCTGGAAACACCATATATTTT
TRBJ1-2	NA	TRBV7-2	NA	CASSLVVEGYTF	TGTGCCAGCAGCTTAGTGGTTGAGGGCTACACCTTC
TRBJ2-1	NA	TRBV7-7	TRBD2	CASSSGGNEQFF	TGTGCCAGCAGCTCCGGGGGGAATGAGCAGTTCTTC
TRBJ1-2	NA	TRBV18	NA	CASSAPAGGYTF	TGTGCCAGCTCAGCTCCGGCGGGGGGCTACACCTTC
TRBJ1-2	NA	TRBV28	NA	CASSFSGRDLTNYGYTF	TGTGCCAGCAGTTTTTCTGGCAGGGACTTAACTAACTATGGCTACACCTTC
TRBJ1-1	NA	TRBV5-1	NA	CASSSLDRMNTEAFF	TGCGCCAGCAGCTCCCTCGACAGAATGAACACTGAAGCTTTCTTT
TRBJ1-1	NA	TRBV14	TRBD1	CASSQVGTGRNTSLAAAEAFF	TGTGCCAGCAGCCAAGTAGGGACAGGGAGAAATACCTCCTTAGCCGCCGCTGAAGCTTTCTTT
TRBJ1-3	NA	TRBV10-3	NA	CAISESNRRLSGNTIYF	TGTGCCATCAGTGAGTCGAATCGTAGACTCTCTGGAAACACCATATATTTT
TRBJ2-7	few	TRBV5-1	TRBD1	CASSFMTGDVGEQYF	TGCGCCAGCAGCTTTATGACAGGGGACGTCGGCGAGCAGTACTTC
TRBJ1-4	NA	TRBV5-1	TRBD1	CASSQRQGAEYEKLFF	TGCGCCAGCAGCCAACGACAGGGGGCTGAATATGAAAAACTGTTTTTT
TRBJ1-3	NA	TRBV30	NA	CAWNPGGPLGNTIYF	TGTGCCTGGAACCCGGGGGGCCCTCTAGGAAACACCATATATTTT
TRBJ1-2	NA	TRBV27	NA	CASSLKPQATNYGYTF	TGTGCCAGCAGTTTAAAGCCCCAGGCAACTAACTATGGCTACACCTTC
TRBJ2-1	NA	TRBV7-3	TRBD2	CASSLGRDEQFF	TGTGCCAGCAGCTTAGGGAGGGATGAGCAGTTCTTC
TRBJ1-2	once	TRBV19	NA	CASTKVQGPVNYGYTF	TGTGCCAGTACCAAGGTACAGGGACCCGTTAACTATGGCTACACCTTC
TRBJ2-7	once	TRBV28	TRBD1	CASTRRDRGYEQYF	TGTGCCAGCACTCGACGGGACAGGGGCTACGAGCAGTACTTC
TRBJ1-1	NA	TRBV5-1	NA	CASSLDRPKFVAFF	TGCGCCAGCAGCTTGGACCGCCCTAAGTTTGTAGCTTTCTTT
TRBJ2-5	NA	TRBV2	NA	CASRNRLSMETQYF	TGTGCCAGCAGAAACAGGCTCTCCATGGAGACCCAGTACTTC
TRBJ1-5	NA	TRBV24-1	NA	CATTPLGRGNQPQHF	TGTGCCACCACCCCACTAGGTCGTGGCAATCAGCCCCAGCATTTT
TRBJ2-4	NA	TRBV6-1	NA	CASSEVGRLAIQYF	TGTGCCAGCAGTGAAGTGGGCAGGTTGGCCATTCAGTACTTC
TRBJ2-2	NA	TRBV9	NA	CASSVDYTGELFF	TGTGCCAGCAGCGTGGACTACACCGGGGAGCTGTTTTTT
TRBJ1-6	NA	TRBV5-6	NA	CASSLAGGYNSPLHF	TGTGCCAGCAGCTTGGCGGGGGGTTATAATTCACCCCTCCACTTT
TRBJ1-1	NA	TRBV5-1	NA	CASSSGRGAGMNTEAFF	TGCGCCAGCAGTTCTGGGCGGGGGGCTGGAATGAACACTGAAGCTTTCTTT
TRBJ2-1	NA	TRBV4-1	NA	CASSHSVQVYNEQFF	TGCGCCAGCAGCCATTCAGTTCAAGTGTACAATGAGCAGTTCTTC
TRBJ1-1	once	TRBV28	NA	CAADTGGMNTEAFF	TGTGCAGCAGACACAGGTGGCATGAACACTGAAGCTTTCTTT
TRBJ2-2	NA	TRBV27	TRBD2	CASRPGLAGSGELFF	TGTGCCAGCAGACCAGGACTAGCGGGGAGCGGGGAGCTGTTTTTT